This is a list of T cell receptor beta chains from one sample in a study of T cells in Graves' hyperthyroidism and ophthalmopathy. TCRdb recomputed calls from the multiplex PCR reads with MiXCR, one row per CDR3 protein. This table holds about 840,000 distinct CDR3 sequences, over 35% found once. Specimen: blood. The receptors stem from a man aged 18-30 years with Graves' hyperthyroidism. Both conserved end residues are part of each CDR3. A D gene is named only where the DNA matches it firmly. Clone size, where shown, is once, few, many, or a class for clones that have expanded.

V gene,D gene,clone size,J gene,CDR3 DNA,CDR3 protein
TRBV7-9,TRBD2,.,TRBJ2-7,TGTGCCAGCAGCCTGGGGACTAGCGGGACCGGAGTCCCCTACGAGCAGTACTTC,CASSLGTSGTGVPYEQYF
TRBV7-9,TRBD1,.,TRBJ1-4,TGTGCCAGCAGCCTTCGGACAGGGGCTAATGAAAAACTGTTTTTT,CASSLRTGANEKLFF
TRBV15,.,few,TRBJ1-1,TGTGCCACCAGCCCCTTCCGGCCTGAGGGCCGACTGAACACTGAAGCTTTCTTT,CATSPFRPEGRLNTEAFF
TRBV7-2,.,.,TRBJ2-4,TGTGCCAGCAGCTTAGCGGGAGCCAAAAACATTCAGTACTGG,CASSLAGAKNIQYW
TRBV7-9,.,.,TRBJ1-2,.,CASSIYLCSVREGLGYGYTF
TRBV10-2,.,many,TRBJ1-6,TGCGCCAGCAGTGAGTCGACTCGAGAGTATAATTCACCCCTCCACTTT,CASSESTREYNSPLHF
TRBV4-1,TRBD1,few,TRBJ2-2,TGCGCCACCCGACAGGGGGAAAGGACCGGGGAGCTGTTTTTT,CATRQGERTGELFF
TRBV25-1,.,.,TRBJ1-1,TGTGCCAGCTCACCATCCTTATACCGGAAACAGGGAAACACTGAAGCTTTCTTT,CASSPSLYRKQGNTEAFF
TRBV10-1,.,many,TRBJ2-7,TGCGCCAGCAGTGAGTCGGGGGCTGGAGCCTACGAGCAGTACTTC,CASSESGAGAYEQYF
TRBV10-2,TRBD1,many,TRBJ1-1,TGCGCCAGCAGGGACAGGGGGTCCACTGAAGCTTTCTTT,CASRDRGSTEAFF
TRBV7-9,TRBD2,.,TRBJ2-5,TGTGCCAGCAGCTCCTCCCGGGAGGCGGGGAAGATAGAGACCCAGTACTTC,CASSSSREAGKIETQYF
TRBV29-1,.,.,TRBJ2-2,TGCAGCGTTTCGGGAGACTTCACCGGGGAGCTGTTTTTT,CSVSGDFTGELFF
TRBV7-2,.,.,TRBJ2-5,TGTGCCAGCACAGGGGGGGTCTGGGAAGAGACCCAGTACTTC,CASTGGVWEETQYF
TRBV25-1,TRBD1,.,TRBJ1-6,TGTGCCAGCAGGTCGACAGGGGGCGATAATTCACCCCTCCACTTT,CASRSTGGDNSPLHF
TRBV11-3,.,many,TRBJ1-6,TGTGCCAGCAGCTTAGAGGCGGGAACCTCACCCCTCCACTTT,CASSLEAGTSPLHF
TRBV29-1,.,many,TRBJ1-1,TGCAGCGTTGAAGATCAGGGTACGGAAGCTTTCTTT,CSVEDQGTEAFF
TRBV5-4,TRBD1,few,TRBJ1-1,TGTGCCAGCAGGGGACAGGGGATGGACACTGAAGCTTTCTTT,CASRGQGMDTEAFF
TRBV12-3/TRBV12-4,.,few,TRBJ1-2,TGTGCCAGCAGTTTTCGCTTGGCGGTAGGGGCTAATGGCTACACCTTC,CASSFRLAVGANGYTF
TRBV20-1,.,many,TRBJ1-2,TGCAGTGCCATACAGGGCGGCTATGGCTACACCTTC,CSAIQGGYGYTF